This is a list of T cell receptor beta chains from one sample in a study of CD8 T cells in Susac syndrome. A single record per CDR3 protein comes from TCRdb applying MiXCR to the immunoSEQ multiplex PCR reads. The sample lists 150,000 to 200,000 distinct CDR3 sequences; 91% were seen once. Input material: CD4+ T cells from PBMCs. The receptor source for this set is a human donor with Susac syndrome. Each CDR3 is given with its conserved first and last residue. A D gene is named only where the DNA matches it firmly. Clone size is given for some rows only: seen once, a few or many times, or a class if the clone is expanded.

clone_size,j_call,d_call,v_call,cdr3_aa,cdr3_nt
few,TRBJ2-1,.,TRBV11-3,CASSSSSYNEQFF,TGTGCCAGCAGCTCGAGCAGTTACAATGAGCAGTTCTTC
.,TRBJ2-7,.,TRBV5-6,CASRREQIPGEQYF,TGTGCCAGCAGAAGGGAACAGATCCCTGGCGAGCAGTACTTC
.,TRBJ2-2,.,TRBV11-2,CASSLSKGTGELFF,TGTGCCAGCAGCTTAAGTAAGGGGACCGGGGAGCTGTTTTTT
.,TRBJ2-1,TRBD2,TRBV18,CASSHREGRQFF,TGTGCCAGCTCACACCGGGAGGGAAGGCAGTTCTTC
.,TRBJ2-1,TRBD1,TRBV18,CASSPYPGTGVLDEQFF,TGTGCCAGCTCACCATACCCCGGGACAGGGGTTTTAGATGAGCAGTTCTTC
.,TRBJ2-5,.,TRBV11-2,CASSLDRGAQYF,TGTGCCAGCAGCTTAGATCGTGGGGCCCAGTACTTC
.,TRBJ2-7,.,TRBV30,CAWRLSGREQYF,TGTGCCTGGAGGCTGTCTGGCAGGGAGCAGTACTTC
.,TRBJ2-7,.,TRBV12-3/TRBV12-4,CASRDTGGGYEQYF,TGTGCCAGCAGGGACACAGGGGGGGGCTACGAGCAGTACTTC
.,TRBJ2-5,.,TRBV9,CASSVLGGMDETQYF,TGTGCCAGCAGCGTATTAGGGGGGATGGATGAGACCCAGTACTTC
.,TRBJ1-1,.,TRBV19,CASSIKGMGSEAFF,TGTGCCAGTAGTATTAAGGGCATGGGTTCTGAAGCTTTCTTT
.,TRBJ1-2,.,TRBV6-5,CASSYSGYYGYTF,TGTGCCAGCAGTTACTCAGGATACTATGGCTACACCTTC
.,TRBJ1-4,TRBD1,TRBV2,CASWTGTNEKLFF,TGTGCCAGCTGGACAGGAACTAATGAAAAACTGTTTTTT
.,TRBJ2-5,.,TRBV2,CASSLPETQYF,TGTGCCAGCAGTCTCCCAGAGACCCAGTACTTC
.,TRBJ2-1,.,TRBV7-8,CASSSGVGTSNEQFF,TGTGCCAGCAGCTCAGGGGTCGGGACCAGCAATGAGCAGTTCTTC
.,TRBJ2-6,.,TRBV5-1,CASRPLQGSGANVLTF,TGCGCCAGCAGGCCACTACAGGGCTCTGGGGCCAACGTCCTGACTTTC
.,TRBJ2-5,.,TRBV2,CASIGGAWETQYF,TGTGCCAGCATAGGGGGGGCATGGGAGACCCAGTACTTC
.,TRBJ2-4,TRBD2,TRBV6-1,CASLAGVNIQYF,TGTGCCAGCCTAGCGGGGGTAAACATTCAGTACTTC
.,TRBJ2-1,.,TRBV12-5,CASVDGQMRRYNEQFF,TGTGCTAGTGTGGATGGACAGATGAGGAGGTACAATGAGCAGTTCTTC
few,TRBJ1-5,TRBD1,TRBV18,CASSPGTGGQPQHF,TGTGCCAGCTCACCGGGGACAGGCGGACAGCCCCAGCATTTT
.,TRBJ1-3,.,TRBV20-1,CSARDGRSSGNTIYF,TGCAGTGCTAGAGATGGCCGCAGCTCTGGAAACACCATATATTTT
.,TRBJ1-1,.,TRBV7-3,CASSLMQGLTEAFF,TGTGCCAGCAGCTTAATGCAGGGACTGACTGAAGCTTTCTTT
.,TRBJ2-7,.,TRBV6-1,CASNHKTGEQYF,TGTGCCAGCAATCATAAGACTGGGGAGCAGTACTTC
.,TRBJ2-1,.,TRBV20-1,CSARESSYNEQFF,TGCAGTGCTAGAGAGAGCTCCTACAATGAGCAGTTCTTC
.,TRBJ2-5,TRBD2,TRBV20-1,CSARDRGGVETQYF,TGCAGTGCTAGAGATCGGGGAGGGGTAGAGACCCAGTACTTC
.,TRBJ1-6,.,TRBV5-5,CASSLVGGYNSPLHF,TGTGCCAGCAGCTTGGTTGGAGGGTATAATTCACCCCTCCACTTT
.,TRBJ1-5,.,TRBV19,CASTTSGLLNQPQHF,TGTGCCAGTACCACCTCGGGACTGCTCAATCAGCCCCAGCATTTT
.,TRBJ1-1,TRBD1,TRBV16,CASSQRQGATEAFF,TGTGCCAGCAGCCAGAGACAGGGGGCGACTGAAGCTTTCTTT
.,TRBJ1-6,TRBD1,TRBV2,CASSVLDRETPLHF,TGTGCCAGCAGTGTGTTGGACAGGGAGACACCCCTCCACTTT
.,TRBJ2-7,TRBD2,TRBV9,CASSVGNSGRYEQYF,TGTGCCAGCAGCGTAGGTAATAGCGGGAGGTACGAGCAGTACTTC
.,TRBJ1-5,.,TRBV30,CAWSWALRDQPQHF,TGTGCCTGGAGTTGGGCTCTCAGGGACCAGCCCCAGCATTTT
.,TRBJ1-3,.,TRBV5-1,CASSPGESGNTIYF,TGCGCCAGCAGCCCCGGGGAGTCGGGAAACACCATATATTTT
once,TRBJ2-5,.,TRBV7-2,CASSPPAPTQYF,TGTGCCAGCAGCCCTCCAGCGCCGACCCAGTACTTC
once,TRBJ2-2,.,TRBV6-1,CASSSKEGGNTGELFF,TGTGCCAGCAGCTCAAAAGAGGGGGGGAACACCGGGGAGCTGTTTTTT
.,TRBJ2-5,.,TRBV7-3,CASSLSAKETQYF,TGTGCCAGCAGCCTTAGCGCGAAAGAGACCCAGTACTTC
.,TRBJ2-6,TRBD1,TRBV12-3/TRBV12-4,CASSLLGRGTGANVLTF,TGTGCCAGCAGTTTATTAGGCAGGGGGACCGGGGCCAACGTCCTGACTTTC
.,TRBJ2-7,.,TRBV7-9,CASSPRASTQSGEQYF,TGTGCCAGCAGCCCACGGGCTTCGACTCAGTCGGGCGAGCAGTACTTC
.,TRBJ1-2,.,TRBV7-6,CASSPRDDGVGGYTF,TGTGCCAGCAGCCCCAGGGACGACGGGGTCGGCGGCTACACCTTC
.,TRBJ1-6,TRBD1,TRBV2,CASTKTGTGNSPLHF,TGTGCCAGCACAAAAACTGGGACAGGGAATTCACCCCTCCACTTT
.,TRBJ1-5,.,TRBV12-3/TRBV12-4,CASSAPIGGGNQPQHF,TGTGCCAGCAGTGCCCCTATTGGGGGCGGCAATCAGCCCCAGCATTTT
.,TRBJ2-7,.,TRBV10-3,CAISESIVDYEQYF,TGTGCCATCAGTGAGTCGATAGTGGACTACGAGCAGTACTTC